This TCR beta chain was profiled in a study of CXCR3-negative and CXCR3-positive naive CD8 T cells. Study-level points and caveats: In CXCR3-positive naive cells, the TRB CDR3s were more hydrophobic than in CXCR3-negative naive cells. In both naive subsets diversity was comparably high, whereas memory CD8+ cells showed much lower diversity. The study inferred TCR strength from TRB CDR3 properties and found comparable surface CD5 between naive subsets.

Details on this clonotype: Its target is unknown.

Those CD8+ T cells considered naive were CD45RO-CCR7+CD27+CD95-. The CDR3 contains 15 residues. Per the germline V gene, CDR1 is MDHEN and CDR2 is SYDVKM. UMI-labeled TRB cDNA libraries were prepared by 5' RACE. No DNA is given; TCRdb re-called the 5' RACE reads and lists each CDR3 protein once. Here the sample table reports about 110,000 distinct CDR3 sequences. The sequenced sample was naive CXCR3+ CD8+ T cells from blood. Subset given: CD45RO-CCR7+CD27+CD95- naive CD8+ T cells expressing CXCR3 (TNR3+). The sequence was collected from a human donor in good health. Some clones in this sample may be carry-over from other donors' samples. The chain has TRBV28 and TRBJ2-2; TCRdb indicates TRBD2, and absent DNA this call remains unverified. CDR3 amino acids: CASNLLRGNTGELFF.